The rows below give T cell receptor beta chains drawn from one sample of a study of cytomegalovirus exposure and HLA in healthy donors. The assay was immunoSEQ multiplex PCR, and TCRdb's table has in-frame clones only and misses some. The sample carries around 200,000 clones, 80% recorded once. The material sequenced was PBMCs. These receptor sequences come from a boy aged 5-17 years in good health and CMV-seronegative. Both conserved end residues are part of each CDR3. D genes are given only for firm matches. Clone size, where shown, is once, few, many, or a class for clones that have expanded.

once,.,TRBJ1-1,TRBV19,TGTGCCAGTAGTATAAACAGGGTGGAGGCCACTGAAGCTTTCTTT,CASSINRVEATEAFF
.,.,TRBJ2-1,TRBV25-1,TGTGCCAGCAGTGAATGGGCAGTCAATGAGCAGTTCTTC,CASSEWAVNEQFF
.,TRBD1,TRBJ2-2,TRBV10-3,TGTGCCATCGGCGGGACAGGGTTTGCCGGGGAGCTGTTTTTT,CAIGGTGFAGELFF
.,.,TRBJ2-5,TRBV2,TGTGCCAGCAGTTGGGGACAAGGGGCGGGGACCCAGTACTTC,CASSWGQGAGTQYF
.,TRBD1,TRBJ1-4,TRBV9,TGTGCCAGCAGCACATCCGGGACAGGGAGTGAAAAACTGTTTTTT,CASSTSGTGSEKLFF
.,.,TRBJ1-4,TRBV5-3,TGTGCCAGAAGCCTTAACCGGACCCGGAGGAATGAAAAACTGTTTTTT,CARSLNRTRRNEKLFF
.,.,TRBJ1-6,TRBV11-3,TGTGCCAGCAGCTTAGGCGGAAGGGGTTCACCCCTCCACTTT,CASSLGGRGSPLHF
.,TRBD1,TRBJ1-5,TRBV5-8,TGTGCCAGCAGCTTGTTACACAGGGGGCAAGGTCAGCCCCAGCATTTT,CASSLLHRGQGQPQHF
.,TRBD2,TRBJ2-3,TRBV4-2,TGTGCCAGCAGCCAGCGGGAGTCCGGGGCAGATACGCAGTATTTT,CASSQRESGADTQYF
few,TRBD2,TRBJ2-5,TRBV10-1,TGCGCCAGCAGTGTGTTGGGGGGGACCCTCGACGTTTTGTACCAAGAGACCCAGTACTTC,CASSVLGGTLDVLYQETQYF
.,.,TRBJ2-2,TRBV7-2,TGTGCCAGCAGCCTCGTCGCGGGGACGAACACCGGGGAGCTGTTTTTT,CASSLVAGTNTGELFF
.,.,TRBJ1-1,TRBV27,TGTGCCAGCAGTCCCCTAAGGGGAATGAACACTGAAGCTTTCTTT,CASSPLRGMNTEAFF
.,.,TRBJ1-4,TRBV28,TGTGCCAGCAGTACAACCGATGAAAAACTGTTTTTT,CASSTTDEKLFF
.,TRBD1,TRBJ1-6,TRBV30,TGTGCCTGGACCCCCGGACAGGGGGCTTTACTATTT,CAWTPGQGALLF
.,.,TRBJ1-2,TRBV5-4,TGTGCCAGCAGATCCGCAACCGGGGAGTTGGATGGCTACACCTTC,CASRSATGELDGYTF
.,.,TRBJ1-5,TRBV7-2,TGTGCCAGCAGCCCGTTTAGAGATAGCAATCAGCCCCAGCATTTT,CASSPFRDSNQPQHF
.,TRBD1,TRBJ1-3,TRBV9,TGTGCCAGCAGCTCCCGGGACAGGCTCTCTGGAAACACCATATATTTT,CASSSRDRLSGNTIYF
.,.,TRBJ1-2,TRBV9,TGTGCCAGCAGCGTAGCCCGCAATATGGCCTATGGCTACACCTTC,CASSVARNMAYGYTF
.,.,TRBJ2-2,TRBV2,TGTGCCAGCAGTGAACGGCGGGGCGGGGAGCTGTTTTTT,CASSERRGGELFF
.,TRBD1,TRBJ2-7,TRBV9,TGTGCCAGCAGCGGAGCGCTAAGAGGGCAGGGGGAGTTGTACGAGCAGTACTTC,CASSGALRGQGELYEQYF
.,TRBD1,TRBJ2-7,TRBV19,TGTGCCAGTAGTATAAGGGACAGGGCCTACGAGCAGTACTTC,CASSIRDRAYEQYF
.,.,TRBJ1-1,TRBV18,TGTGCCAGCTCAAAAACCGATGACAGAACTTTGAACACTGAAGCTTTCTTT,CASSKTDDRTLNTEAFF
.,.,TRBJ2-7,TRBV5-1,TGCGCCAGCAGCGAGGCTGGAGTCTACGAGCAGTACTTC,CASSEAGVYEQYF
.,TRBD2,TRBJ2-3,TRBV10-1,TGCGCCAGCAGTGTCGGGGGGAGAACAGATACGCAGTATTTT,CASSVGGRTDTQYF
.,.,TRBJ2-3,TRBV27,TGTGCCAGCAGTTTAACCGGTAGCACAGATACGCAGTATTTT,CASSLTGSTDTQYF
.,.,TRBJ2-7,TRBV5-4,TGTGCCAGCAGCTTGACAGGGACCTACGAGCAGTACTTC,CASSLTGTYEQYF
.,TRBD1,TRBJ1-1,TRBV18,TGTGCCAGCTCACCCACAGGGGGCAGGACTGAAGCTTTCTTT,CASSPTGGRTEAFF
few,.,TRBJ1-1,TRBV7-2,TGTGCCAGCAGCACCATAGCGTTGAACACTGAAGCTTTCTTT,CASSTIALNTEAFF
.,TRBD1,TRBJ1-2,TRBV5-6,TGTGCCAGCAGCTCATCCGGGACAGCCAACCAGTTTCTCTATGGCTACACCTTC,CASSSSGTANQFLYGYTF
.,TRBD1,TRBJ2-3,TRBV9,TGTGCCAGCAGCGAGGGGACAGGCTCTAGCACAGATACGCAGTATTTT,CASSEGTGSSTDTQYF
.,.,TRBJ1-2,TRBV2,TGTGCCAGCAGTGAATTGGGTCAGGGCTATGGCTACACCTTC,CASSELGQGYGYTF
.,TRBD1,TRBJ2-2,TRBV29-1,TGCAGCGTTGGGACAGGGGACACCGGGGAGCTGTTTTTT,CSVGTGDTGELFF
.,TRBD1,TRBJ1-1,TRBV2,TGTGCCAGCAACAGGGGGACTGAAGCTTTCTTT,CASNRGTEAFF
.,.,TRBJ1-2,TRBV25-1,TGTGCCAGCAGTGAATTTAGGGGAGCGGGGGGCTACACCTTC,CASSEFRGAGGYTF
.,TRBD1,TRBJ1-1,TRBV9,TGTGCCAGCGCTGACAGGGGGCGAAGTGGGGCTTTCTTT,CASADRGRSGAFF
.,.,TRBJ2-5,TRBV7-3,TGTGCCAGCAGCCCCAGGGGAAGTGAGACCCAGTACTTC,CASSPRGSETQYF
.,.,TRBJ2-3,TRBV14,TGTGCCAGCAGCCAAGAATTTCTAGGAACTAGAACGACAGATACGCAGTATTTT,CASSQEFLGTRTTDTQYF
.,TRBD1,TRBJ1-2,TRBV7-3,TGTGCCAGCGTTCAGGGGGCCGATACTGGCTACACCTTC,CASVQGADTGYTF
.,.,TRBJ1-3,TRBV18,TGTGCCAGCTCACTAAACAGGGCCGACTCTGGAAACACCATATATTTT,CASSLNRADSGNTIYF
.,.,TRBJ2-7,TRBV19,TGTGCCAGTACAGGGGGGTCCGGCGAGCAGTACTTC,CASTGGSGEQYF
once,.,TRBJ1-5,TRBV6-1,TGTGCCAGCAGTGATGCAGGGGTGTTGGATCAGCCCCAGCATTTT,CASSDAGVLDQPQHF
.,.,TRBJ1-3,TRBV29-1,TGCAGCGTTGTCCTCGCTAATAGTGGCACCATATATTTT,CSVVLANSGTIYF
.,.,TRBJ2-3,TRBV11-3,TGTGCCAGCAGGGGAGGATCAGATACGCAGTATTTT,CASRGGSDTQYF
.,TRBD2,TRBJ2-3,TRBV6-4,TGTGCCAGCAGCCTGAAGGCCGACGGGGGGACAGATACGCAGTATTTT,CASSLKADGGTDTQYF
.,.,TRBJ2-7,TRBV9,TGTGCCAGCACCGCAGGGACATGGGGCTACGAGCAGTACTTC,CASTAGTWGYEQYF
.,.,TRBJ2-7,TRBV5-1,TGCGCCAGCAGCTTGGAGAACAGCCCGTCCTACGAGCAGTACTTC,CASSLENSPSYEQYF
.,.,TRBJ1-1,TRBV30,TGTGCCTGGAGTGTAAGGAGGGCCTGGAACACTGAAGCTTTCTTT,CAWSVRRAWNTEAFF
.,.,TRBJ1-4,TRBV11-2,TGTGCCAGCAGCCTGGGGCCCAGTGAAAAACTGTTTTTT,CASSLGPSEKLFF
.,.,TRBJ2-3,TRBV4-1,TGCGCCAGCAGCCGATACCACCAGGGTAGCACAGATACGCAGTATTTT,CASSRYHQGSTDTQYF
.,.,TRBJ1-1,TRBV18,TGTGCCAGCTTCACAACGGACATGAACACTGAAGCTTTCTTT,CASFTTDMNTEAFF
.,TRBD1,TRBJ1-4,TRBV5-1,TGCGCCAGCAGCTTGACAGGGGCTAATGAAAAACTGTTTTTT,CASSLTGANEKLFF
few,.,TRBJ1-2,TRBV7-2,TGTGCCAGCAGCTCGGGACATTATGGCTACACCTTC,CASSSGHYGYTF
.,TRBD1,TRBJ2-2,TRBV6-1,TGTGCCAGCAGTGAGACAGGGGGTGCACCAAAAACCGGGGAGCTGTTTTTT,CASSETGGAPKTGELFF
.,.,TRBJ1-3,TRBV6-5,TGTGCCAGCAGTTACGATACTCCAGGGGTTGGAAACACCATATATTTT,CASSYDTPGVGNTIYF
.,.,TRBJ1-4,TRBV28,TGTGCCAGCAGTTCCGTTACAGGGCTGGGGGAAAAACTGTTTTTT,CASSSVTGLGEKLFF
.,.,TRBJ1-4,TRBV18,TGTGCCAGCTCACCACCGGCGCCGGGGGGTGAAAAACTGTTTTTT,CASSPPAPGGEKLFF
.,.,TRBJ2-5,TRBV11-2,TGTGCCAGCGGGTCTTGGAGGGTCGCCACTCAAGAGACCCAGTACTTC,CASGSWRVATQETQYF